The T cell receptor beta chain described here comes from a study of T-cell reconstitution after alpha-beta-depleted transplantation in children. Unique molecular identifiers were built into the TCRbeta library. Using its own MiXCR run on the PCR reads, TCRdb lists one record per CDR3 protein. The sample has around 190,000 distinct CDR3 sequences; approximately 7% are singletons. Details on this clonotype: Its antigen is currently unknown.

Study conclusions and caveats: In some patients, recipient T cells and intrathymic progenitors surviving conditioning explained high day-60 diversity. Several hundred graft clones that had expanded were reportedly the source of alpha-beta T cells about two months after transplant.

This sample comprised PBMCs, obtained before TCRalphabeta/CD19-depleted stem cell transplant. The receptor's source is a boy aged 2 to 9 with acute lymphoblastic leukemia, due to receive a stem cell transplant.

CDR3: CASSVSLAGVVTQYF. The CDR3 coding sequence is TGTGCCAGCAGCGTCAGTCTAGCGGGAGTTGTGACCCAGTACTTC. The chain combines TRBV5-6 with TRBJ2-5, with 10 bases identical to TRBD2. Germline lookup yields CDR1 SGHDT and CDR2 YYEEEE. With V trimmed by 4 bases and J by 7 bases, 10 bases remained unmatched. The CDR3 spans 15 residues.